These T cell receptor beta chains were read from a single sample in a study of low-dose radiotherapy and immunotherapy resistance in tumors. TCRdb used MiXCR to reprocess the reads, holding one entry per CDR3 protein. The sample has tens of thousands of distinct CDR3 sequences, roughly 31% seen once. The specimen was PBMCs, collected before treatment. These receptors were obtained from a male donor with gallbladder cancer. Both conserved end residues are part of each CDR3. The D gene is left open where the match is weak.

d_call j_call v_call cdr3_aa
TRBD1 TRBJ1-6 TRBV28 CASDDRGGTPLHF
. TRBJ1-6 TRBV5-1 CASSFRTDYNSPLHF
. TRBJ2-2 TRBV7-6 CASSGGDRSRSGELFF
. TRBJ2-1 TRBV4-1 CASSQVLSEQFF
. TRBJ2-3 TRBV29-1 CSVGPDTQYF
. TRBJ1-3 TRBV18 CASSPLREASGNTIYF
. TRBJ1-2 TRBV3-1 CASSVAGNYGYTF
TRBD1 TRBJ2-2 TRBV27 CASSLGQGSTGELFF
TRBD1 TRBJ2-2 TRBV14 CASSLQGAYTGELFF
. TRBJ1-5 TRBV2 CASSTSTVSNQPQHF
TRBD1 TRBJ2-6 TRBV6-2/TRBV6-3 CASSYSILGTGSNSGANVLTF
. TRBJ2-7 TRBV29-1 CSVVDVANYEQYF
. TRBJ2-7 TRBV7-9 CASSPDLGSYEQYF
TRBD2 TRBJ2-3 TRBV2 CASSQSGGTDTQYF
TRBD1 TRBJ2-1 TRBV6-1 CASSQKRTGGYYNEQFF
. TRBJ2-2 TRBV11-2 CASSLEYGELFF
. TRBJ2-1 TRBV15 CATSRERGYYNEQFF
. TRBJ2-4 TRBV6-2/TRBV6-3 CASSGQKGVDIQYF
. TRBJ1-1 TRBV11-2 CASSLAGGRAFF
TRBD2 TRBJ2-5 TRBV20-1 CSATAGGPDPETQYF
TRBD1 TRBJ2-7 TRBV2 CASSTGTGGEDEQYF
. TRBJ1-1 TRBV5-1 CASSLEGAGTEAFF
TRBD2 TRBJ2-2 TRBV6-2/TRBV6-3 CASSEGLAVDTGELFF
TRBD2 TRBJ2-1 TRBV9 CASSGLAGGYNEQFF
. TRBJ2-1 TRBV12-3/TRBV12-4 CASTPQRGNNEQFF
. TRBJ2-3 TRBV9 CASSVGSGTSTDTQYF
TRBD1 TRBJ1-6 TRBV30 CAWRGQGNSPLHF
TRBD2 TRBJ2-3 TRBV5-1 CASSLNGGARTDTQYF